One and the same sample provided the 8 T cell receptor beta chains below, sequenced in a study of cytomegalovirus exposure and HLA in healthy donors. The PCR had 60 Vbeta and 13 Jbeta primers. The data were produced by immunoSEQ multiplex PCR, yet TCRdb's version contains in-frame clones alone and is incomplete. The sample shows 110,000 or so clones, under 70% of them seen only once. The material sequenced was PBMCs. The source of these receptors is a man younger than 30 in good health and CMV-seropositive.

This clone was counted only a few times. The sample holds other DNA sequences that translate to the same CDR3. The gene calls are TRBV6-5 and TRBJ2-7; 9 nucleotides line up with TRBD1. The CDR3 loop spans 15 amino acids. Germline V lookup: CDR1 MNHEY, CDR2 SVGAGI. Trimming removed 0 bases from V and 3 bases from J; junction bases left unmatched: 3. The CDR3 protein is CASSYSGTGSYEQYF. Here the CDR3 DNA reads TGTGCCAGCAGTTACTCCGGGACAGGGAGCTACGAGCAGTACTTC.

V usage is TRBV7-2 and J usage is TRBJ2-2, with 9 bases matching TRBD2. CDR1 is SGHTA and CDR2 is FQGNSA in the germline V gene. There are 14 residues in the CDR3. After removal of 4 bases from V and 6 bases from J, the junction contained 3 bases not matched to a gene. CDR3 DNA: TGTGCCAGCAGCTCAAGCGGGGGGCCCGGGGAGCTGTTTTTT. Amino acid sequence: CASSSSGGPGELFF.

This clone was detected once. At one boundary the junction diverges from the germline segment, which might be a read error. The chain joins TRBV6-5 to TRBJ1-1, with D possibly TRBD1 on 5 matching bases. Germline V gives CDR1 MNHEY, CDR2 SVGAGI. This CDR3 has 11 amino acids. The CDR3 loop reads CASSYSNRFNF. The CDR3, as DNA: TGTGCCAGCAGTTACTCGAACAGGTTCAACTTT.

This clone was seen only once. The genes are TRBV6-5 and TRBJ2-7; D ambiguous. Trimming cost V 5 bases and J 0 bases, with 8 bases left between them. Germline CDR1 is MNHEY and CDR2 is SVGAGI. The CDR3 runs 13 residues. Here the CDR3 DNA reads TGTGCCAGCAGTCGACAATACTCCTACGAGCAGTACTTC. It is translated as CASSRQYSYEQYF.

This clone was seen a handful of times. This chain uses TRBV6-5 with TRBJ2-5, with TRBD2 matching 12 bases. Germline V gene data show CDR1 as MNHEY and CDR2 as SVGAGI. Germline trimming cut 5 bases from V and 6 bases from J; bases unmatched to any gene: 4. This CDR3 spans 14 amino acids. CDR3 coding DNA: TGTGCCAGCAGTAAAACTAGCGGGGGGCAGACCCAGTACTTC. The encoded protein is CASSKTSGGQTQYF.

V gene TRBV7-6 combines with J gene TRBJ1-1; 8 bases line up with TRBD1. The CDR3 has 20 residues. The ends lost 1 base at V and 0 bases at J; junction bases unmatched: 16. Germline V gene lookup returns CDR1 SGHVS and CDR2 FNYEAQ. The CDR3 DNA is TGTGCCAGCAGCTTAGATCCTCCGTCCACAGGGGGGAGAATGAACACTGAAGCTTTCTTT. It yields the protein CASSLDPPSTGGRMNTEAFF.

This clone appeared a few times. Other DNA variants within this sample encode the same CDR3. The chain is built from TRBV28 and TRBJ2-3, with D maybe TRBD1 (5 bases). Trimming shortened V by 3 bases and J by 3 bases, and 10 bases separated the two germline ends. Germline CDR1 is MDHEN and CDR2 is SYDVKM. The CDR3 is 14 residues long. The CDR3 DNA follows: TGTGCCAGCAGTTTCTTAGCAGGGACAGATACGCAGTATTTT. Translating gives CASSFLAGTDTQYF. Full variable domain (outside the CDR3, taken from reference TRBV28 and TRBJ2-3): DVKVTQSSRYLVKRTGEKVFLECVQDMDHENMFWYRQDPGLGLRLIYFSYDVKMKEKGDIPEGYSVSREKKERFSLILESASTNQTSMYLCASSFLAGTDTQYFGPGTRLTVL.

Here the CDR3 DNA reads TGTGCCAGCCATTCAGCGAACACCGGGGAGCTGTTTTTT. Translating gives CASHSANTGELFF. This chain connects TRBV27 to TRBJ2-2; D unclear. This CDR3 has 13 residues. Trimming took off 8 bases at V and 0 bases at J, with 7 bases between the two ends. CDR1 is MNHEY and CDR2 is SMNVEV in the germline V gene (reference sequence).